The next 16 T cell receptor beta chains were all read from a single sample in a study of shared clonotypes between healthy human individuals. The naive CD8 fraction comprised CD45RO-negative cells positively selected for CCR7 and excluded terminally differentiated effector memory CD45RA+ cells. Produced via immunoSEQ multiplex PCR; TCRdb's table is partial and in-frame only. In the table there are 800,000 to 950,000 clones, 96% of which are singletons. The sequencing input was naive CD8+ T cells sorted from blood. The receptor source for this set is a man younger than 40 in good health.

The chain links TRBV4-1 to TRBJ1-2; 9 nucleotides line up with TRBD1. Germline V CDR1 and CDR2: MGHRA, YSYEKL. With V trimmed by 0 bases and J by 8 bases, 10 bases remained unmatched. The CDR3 has 16 amino acids. The CDR3 DNA sequence: TGCGCCAGCAGCCAAGACAATGACAGGGGGAGTGGAGGCTACACCTTC. It is translated as CASSQDNDRGSGGYTF.

The chain carries TRBV15 and TRBJ2-7, with D unclear. Germline CDR1 reads LNHNV; CDR2 reads YYDKDF (reference sequence). The CDR3 has 14 residues. V was cut by 4 bases and J by 3 bases, with 13 bases left in between. The chain's CDR3 is CATSTVNRRYEQYF. The CDR3 nucleotides read TGTGCCACCAGCACTGTTAATCGACGCTACGAGCAGTACTTC.

CDR3 DNA: TGTGCCAGCAGTGAAGGGACAGGGGGCTTCTATGGCTACACCTTC. Its translation is CASSEGTGGFYGYTF. This rearrangement joins TRBV25-1 to TRBJ1-2, with TRBD1 identical over 12 bases. The CDR3 covers 15 residues. Germline loops: CDR1 MGHDK, CDR2 SYGVNS. The junction had 2 bases not matched to a gene; V was cut back by 2 bases and J by 4 bases.

The sample holds one count of this clone. The rearrangement uses TRBV5-4 and TRBJ2-1; weak D call: TRBD1 (6 bases). V shed 4 bases and J shed 0 bases, with 17 bases lying between them. The CDR3 runs 17 residues. Germline V gene data show CDR1 as SGHNT and CDR2 as YYREEE (reference sequence). The CDR3 region is CASSVEDGQSSYNEQFF. The CDR3 DNA follows: TGTGCCAGCAGCGTAGAGGACGGACAGAGCTCCTACAATGAGCAGTTCTTC.

In this sample, this clone turned up once. The rearrangement joins TRBV29-1 to TRBJ2-5; D possibly matches TRBD1 or TRBD2 (6 bases each). V was pared by 0 bases and J by 1 base, with 15 bases between. CDR1 is SQVTM and CDR2 is ANQGSEA in the germline V gene. The CDR3 loop spans 16 amino acids. The CDR3 reads CSVEEGGSLVQETQYF. As DNA, the CDR3 is TGCAGCGTTGAAGAAGGGGGGAGTCTAGTCCAAGAGACCCAGTACTTC.

The chain uses TRBV18 and TRBJ1-1, with TRBD1 identical over 7 bases. This CDR3 has 14 residues. V gave up 1 base and J gave up 5 bases; unmatched junction bases: 4. Germline CDR1 and CDR2: KGHSH and LQKENI. This chain's CDR3 is CASSPHPRGTEAFF. The CDR3 DNA is TGTGCCAGCTCACCACACCCCAGGGGGACTGAAGCTTTCTTT.

This CDR3 is CASSWLAAPKADEQFF. In DNA, the CDR3 is TGTGCCAGCAGTTGGTTAGCGGCACCCAAGGCCGATGAGCAGTTCTTC. V is TRBV6-6 and J is TRBJ2-1, with TRBD2 as a possible D gene (6 bases). Germline values: CDR1 MNHNY, CDR2 SVGAGI (reference sequence). Trimming took off 4 bases at V and 8 bases at J, with 21 bases between the two ends. The CDR3 consists of 16 residues.

The chain uses TRBV11-2 and TRBJ2-1; the D gene is possibly TRBD1 (8 bases). Germline CDR1 SGHAT, CDR2 FQNNGV. The CDR3 contains 17 residues. Deletions cut 4 bases from V and 2 bases from J, with 18 bases between. This CDR3 is CASSSIRTGRAYNEQFF. The CDR3 bases are TGTGCCAGCAGCTCAATCCGGACAGGGAGGGCCTACAATGAGCAGTTCTTC.

The V call is TRBV9, the J call TRBJ1-2; the match to TRBD1 covers 7 bases. The CDR3 spans 15 residues. CDR1 is SGDLS and CDR2 is YYNGEE in the germline V gene. With V trimmed by 3 bases and J by 2 bases, 7 bases remained unmatched. Here the CDR3 DNA reads TGTGCCAGCAGCGGTAGACAGGGTAAAAACTATGGCTACACCTTC. Translating gives CASSGRQGKNYGYTF.

The chain couples TRBV7-9 to TRBJ2-1; D not resolved. V was clipped by 5 bases and J by 4 bases, with 12 bases between them. In germline, CDR1 is SEHNR, CDR2 FQNEAQ (reference sequence). CDR3 length: 14 amino acids. The CDR3 bases are TGTGCCAGCAGCCCACAAAACCGATACAATGAGCAGTTCTTC. Translating gives CASSPQNRYNEQFF.

The V call is TRBV10-2, the J call TRBJ2-3; 7 nucleotides align to TRBD1. This CDR3 has 15 amino acids. V was pared by 7 bases and J by 2 bases, with 9 bases of the junction left unmatched. Per the germline V gene, CDR1 is WSHSY and CDR2 is SAAADI. The CDR3 coding sequence is TGCGCCAGCAATGGAACAGGGGCAATCACAGATACGCAGTATTTT. The encoded protein is CASNGTGAITDTQYF.

J is TRBJ2-3 and V is TRBV5-1; D remains ambiguous. Trimming cost V 5 bases and J 0 bases, with 7 bases left between them. Per germline, CDR1 SGHRS and CDR2 YFSETQ. The CDR3 spans 13 residues. The CDR3 loop reads CASRGASTDTQYF. The CDR3, as DNA: TGCGCCAGCAGAGGCGCTAGCACAGATACGCAGTATTTT.

V and J are TRBV7-2 and TRBJ2-7; D unclear. The germline V gene encodes CDR1 SGHTA and CDR2 FQGNSA. Deletions cut 1 base from V and 5 bases from J, with 6 bases between. The CDR3 is 12 residues long. The DNA for the CDR3 is TGTGCCAGCAGCTTAGACGTGAACGAGCAGTACTTC. Translated: CASSLDVNEQYF.

This CDR3 is CASSAGDEQYF. In DNA form, the CDR3 reads TGTGCCAGCAGCGCAGGGGACGAGCAGTACTTC. This chain joins TRBV27 and TRBJ2-7; D possibly corresponds to TRBD1 (6 bases). This CDR3 spans 11 amino acids. Trimming removed 6 bases at V and 5 bases at J, with 8 bases between. Looked up from germline, CDR1 is MNHEY and CDR2 is SMNVEV (reference sequence).

The chain couples TRBV5-4 to TRBJ2-2, with TRBD2 identical over 7 bases. Trimming took 2 bases from V and 6 from J; bases not matched to a gene: 4. CDR3 length: 14 residues. CDR1 and CDR2 (germline): SGHNT, YYREEE (reference sequence). CDR3 in amino acids: CASSFMGGAGELFF. In DNA, the CDR3 is TGTGCCAGCAGCTTCATGGGGGGGGCCGGGGAGCTGTTTTTT.

CDR3 in amino acids: CASSSLAGGYNEQFF. For the CDR3, the DNA is TGTGCCAGCAGCTCCCTAGCGGGGGGCTACAATGAGCAGTTCTTC. The chain combines TRBV7-3 with TRBJ2-1, with 11 bases that match TRBD2. The CDR3 is made up of 15 amino acids. J was trimmed by 3 bases and V by 4 bases; bases with no gene match: 2. CDR1 is SGHTA and CDR2 is FQGTGA in the germline V gene.